The next 20 T cell receptor beta chains were all read from a single sample in a study of blood T cell repertoires in COVID-19. Here immunoSEQ multiplex PCR was the method, and the copy in TCRdb shows in-frame clones only, minus some. The sample records some 390,000 clones, about 89% being singletons. Sequencing was carried out using peripheral blood. Receptors were obtained from a woman aged 60-75 years with COVID-19, enrolled during active disease.

The chain recombines TRBV7-8 with TRBJ1-4, with 8 bases aligning to TRBD1. In germline, CDR1 is SGHVS, CDR2 FQNEAQ. This CDR3 is 14 amino acids long. The V and J ends lost 5 bases and 8 bases, in that order; junction bases with no gene match: 7. CDR3 amino acids: CASSRRGRLEKLFF. CDR3 DNA sequence: TGTGCCAGCAGCCGCAGGGGGCGCCTCGAAAAACTGTTTTTT.

The chain uses TRBV10-3 and TRBJ1-1, with a tentative D call TRBD1 (5 bases). The length of the CDR3 is 14 residues. Trimming took 3 bases from V and 3 from J, leaving 11 bases between them. Germline CDR1 is ENHRY and CDR2 is SYGVKD. CDR3 in amino acids: CAISDLARDTEAFF. The CDR3 DNA is TGTGCCATCAGTGATCTGGCCAGGGACACTGAAGCTTTCTTT.

The chain joins TRBV27 to TRBJ2-1; no clear D. V lost 3 bases, J lost 3 bases, and 3 bases lay in between. The CDR3 extends over 12 amino acids. CDR1 and CDR2 (germline): MNHEY, SMNVEV (reference sequence). CDR3 protein: CASSFFYNEQFF. CDR3 in DNA: TGTGCCAGCAGTTTCTTCTACAATGAGCAGTTCTTC.

The chain carries TRBV6-5 and TRBJ1-5; no firm D call. From germline, CDR1 is MNHEY and CDR2 SVGAGI. This CDR3 comprises 15 residues. Trimming took 5 bases from V and 0 from J, leaving 11 bases between them. This CDR3 reads CASSIFFGSNQPQHF. The CDR3 DNA reads TGTGCCAGCAGTATATTCTTCGGTAGCAATCAGCCCCAGCATTTT.

This chain connects TRBV7-6 to TRBJ1-6; D perhaps matches TRBD1 (5 bases). Germline V gene data show CDR1 as SGHVS and CDR2 as FNYEAQ. The CDR3 has 16 amino acids. V lost 5 bases to trimming and J lost 3 bases, with 14 bases between them. The CDR3 is CASSTGGGIYNSPLHF. In nucleotides, the CDR3 is TGTGCCAGCAGCACCGGGGGGGGGATCTATAATTCACCCCTCCACTTT.

The chain couples TRBV24-1 to TRBJ2-5, with 7 bases that match TRBD1. Germline lookup yields CDR1 KGHDR and CDR2 SFDVKD. Trimming cost V 4 bases and J 2 bases; bases outside gene matches: 9. This CDR3 is 16 amino acids long. In nucleotides, the CDR3 is TGTGCCACCAGTGACGCCGGGACAGCACCACAAGAGACCCAGTACTTC. Amino acid sequence: CATSDAGTAPQETQYF.

The chain links TRBV5-1 to TRBJ2-5; tentatively, D is TRBD2 (6 bases). V was clipped by 4 bases and J by 1 base, with 8 bases between them. Germline loops: CDR1 SGHRS, CDR2 YFSETQ. This CDR3 contains 13 residues. CDR3 in DNA: TGCGCCAGCAGCCAGGGACTCCAAGAGACCCAGTACTTC. The encoded protein is CASSQGLQETQYF.

The chain has TRBV18 and TRBJ1-5; 7 bases map to TRBD1. After removal of 4 bases from V and 5 bases from J, the junction contained 2 bases not matched to a gene. Germline CDR1 is KGHSH and CDR2 is LQKENI. This CDR3 contains 13 residues. The CDR3, as DNA: TGTGCCAGCTCACTCGGACAGGATCAGCCCCAGCATTTT. Protein sequence: CASSLGQDQPQHF.

The rearrangement links TRBV11-2 to TRBJ2-7; D not certain. The V and J ends lost 5 bases and 7 bases respectively, with 15 bases between them. The germline V gene encodes CDR1 SGHAT and CDR2 FQNNGV. The CDR3 covers 13 residues. In DNA, the CDR3 is TGTGCCAGCAGCCGGAACGGAATCGGGGAGCAGTACTTC. It translates to CASSRNGIGEQYF.

The CDR3 sequence: CASSKLQETQYF. CDR3 sequence (DNA): TGTGCCAGCAGCAAACTCCAAGAGACCCAGTACTTC. V is TRBV6-5 and J is TRBJ2-5, with D unclear. The V gene lost 6 bases and the J gene lost 1 base, with 6 bases spanning the gap. Germline loops: CDR1 MNHEY, CDR2 SVGAGI. This CDR3 region has 12 residues.

This chain joins TRBV7-2 and TRBJ2-1, with 7 bases matching TRBD2. V gave up 5 bases and J gave up 9 bases; unmatched junction bases: 7. The CDR3 spans 13 residues. CDR1 and CDR2 (germline): SGHTA, FQGNSA. CDR3 sequence (DNA): TGTGCCAGCAGCCCCGGACTAGGTTTTGAGCAGTTCTTC. This encodes CASSPGLGFEQFF. Supplemented by reference TRBV7-2 and TRBJ2-1, the full variable domain reads GAGVSQSPSNKVTEKGKDVELRCDPISGHTALYWYRQSLGQGLEFLIYFQGNSAPDKSGLPSDRFSAERTGGSVSTLTIQRTQQEDSAVYLCASSPGLGFEQFFGPGTRLTVL.

This clone appeared once. The rearrangement links TRBV14 to TRBJ1-2; tentatively, D is TRBD1 (5 bases). This CDR3 comprises 15 residues. V lost 2 bases and J lost 0, with 10 bases in between. Germline CDR1 and CDR2: SGHDN and FVKESK. CDR3 nucleotide sequence: TGTGCCAGCAGCCAACGCCAGGGCTCTAACTATGGCTACACCTTC. Residues: CASSQRQGSNYGYTF.

The chain employs TRBV30 and TRBJ1-6, with D maybe TRBD1 (6 bases). The V gene's germline CDR1 is GTSNPN and CDR2 SVGIG (reference sequence). Trimming pared 3 bases from V and 7 bases from J, leaving 10 bases between. The CDR3 totals 13 residues. This CDR3 reads CAWSPDRNSPLHF. The CDR3 bases are TGTGCCTGGAGCCCGGACAGAAATTCACCCCTCCACTTT.

The chain recombines TRBV7-9 with TRBJ2-7, with 10 bases matching TRBD2. The CDR3 length is 16 residues. V gave up 4 bases and J gave up 0 bases; unmatched junction bases: 6. The germline V gene has CDR1 SEHNR and CDR2 FQNEAQ (reference sequence). CDR3 sequence reads: CASSSPGLADSYEQYF. Written as DNA, the CDR3 is TGTGCCAGCAGCTCACCAGGACTAGCGGACTCCTACGAGCAGTACTTC.

This clone appeared once. The chain is built from TRBV5-1 and TRBJ2-3, with 9 bases fitting TRBD2. The junction had 6 bases not matched to a gene; V was cut back by 4 bases and J by 3 bases. This CDR3 region has 15 residues. Germline V CDR1 and CDR2: SGHRS, YFSETQ. The CDR3 reads CASSTAGGTTDTQYF. As DNA, the CDR3 is TGCGCCAGCAGCACGGCGGGGGGGACAACAGATACGCAGTATTTT.

The chain couples TRBV19 to TRBJ2-2; TRBD2 matches 10 bases. CDR3 length: 17 residues. Per the germline V gene, CDR1 is LNHDA and CDR2 is SQIVND (reference sequence). V lost 7 bases and J lost 3; bases outside the gene matches: 11. CDR3 DNA sequence: TGTGCCAGTACCTCGCCAGCGGGGGGGTTCGACACCGGGGAGCTGTTTTTT. Amino acids: CASTSPAGGFDTGELFF.

A remark on this clone: The same CDR3 can be traced to other DNA sequences in this sample. The chain is built from TRBV19 and TRBJ1-4; 7 bases are shared with TRBD1. Germline CDR1 is LNHDA and CDR2 is SQIVND (reference sequence). The J segment lost 7 bases and the V segment lost 6 bases, leaving 8 bases of the junction unmatched. This CDR3 region has 14 residues. CDR3 DNA sequence: TGTGCCAGTAGAGACAGGGAGCGAGGTGAAAAACTGTTTTTT. Encoded protein: CASRDRERGEKLFF.

The chain has TRBV27 and TRBJ1-4, with 8 nucleotides matching TRBD1. Germline values: CDR1 MNHEY, CDR2 SMNVEV (reference sequence). V dropped 6 bases and J dropped 7; count of bases not matched to a gene: 10. CDR3 length: 15 residues. CDR3 in DNA: TGTGCCAGCAGACCAGTCAGGACAGGGTTTGAAAAACTGTTTTTT. Encoded protein: CASRPVRTGFEKLFF.

The V call is TRBV18, the J call TRBJ1-1; D gene ambiguous. This CDR3 spans 13 amino acids. Trimming pared 3 bases from V and 4 bases from J, leaving 9 bases between. Germline lookup yields CDR1 KGHSH and CDR2 LQKENI. This CDR3 reads CASSPMEATEAFF. The CDR3 nucleotides read TGTGCCAGCTCACCTATGGAGGCCACTGAAGCTTTCTTT.

The chain uses TRBV4-1 and TRBJ2-3, with 12 bases that match TRBD2. The junction had 8 bases not matched to a gene; V was cut back by 4 bases and J by 6 bases. CDR1 and CDR2 (germline): MGHRA, YSYEKL. CDR3 length: 16 residues. The CDR3 DNA reads TGCGCCAGCAGCCCCCGGACTAGCGGGGCGGTGGATACGCAGTATTTT. Its protein is CASSPRTSGAVDTQYF.